These 7 T cell receptor beta chains came from one sample sequenced in a study of blood T cell repertoires in COVID-19. Profiling relied on immunoSEQ multiplex PCR, and the TCRdb table lists in-frame clones only, not all of them. The repertoire has about 220,000 clones, 82% of them found once; the top ten carry approximately 3.1%. The sample comprised PBMCs or T cells enriched from blood (not recorded which). Receptors originate from a woman aged 55-70 years who had recovered from COVID-19.

The V call is TRBV27, the J call TRBJ1-2, with 11 positions matching TRBD1. There are 16 residues in the CDR3. Germline CDR1 is MNHEY and CDR2 is SMNVEV (reference sequence). With 6 bases clipped from V and 7 bases from J, the junction kept 13 bases outside the gene matches. CDR3 protein: CASSPNTGTGGGGYTF. CDR3 in DNA: TGTGCCAGCAGCCCAAACACCGGGACAGGGGGGGGTGGCTACACCTTC.

The chain links TRBV4-3 to TRBJ1-1; D perhaps matches TRBD1 (6 bases). CDR1 is LGHNA, CDR2 YSLEER, per germline. The CDR3 length is 14 residues. Trimming left V 1 base short and J 6 bases short, with 12 bases between. DNA for the CDR3: TGCGCCAGCAGCCAAGTCCAGGGGAGGGCTGAAGCTTTCTTT. Protein product: CASSQVQGRAEAFF.

V is TRBV25-1 and J is TRBJ2-2, with no clear D. The CDR3 has 13 residues. CDR1 and CDR2 (germline): MGHDK, SYGVNS. The V end lost 5 bases, the J end lost 4 bases, and 8 bases lay between the germline ends. The CDR3 here is CASSFWATGELFF. The CDR3 DNA sequence: TGTGCCAGCAGTTTTTGGGCCACCGGGGAGCTGTTTTTT. The complete variable domain, with remaining parts taken from reference TRBV25-1 and TRBJ2-2, reads EADIYQTPRYLVIGTGKKITLECSQTMGHDKMYWYQQDPGMELHLIHYSYGVNSTEKGDLSSESTVSRIRTEHFPLTLESARPSHTSQYLCASSFWATGELFFGEGSRLTVL.

The chain recombines TRBV11-1 with TRBJ2-7; TRBD1 matches at 7 bases. The CDR3 runs 14 residues. V was clipped by 4 bases and J by 1 base; unmatched bases: 4. Germline CDR1 and CDR2: SGHAT and FQDESV (reference sequence). The CDR3 bases are TGTGCCAGCAGCTCAATACAGGGGTCCTACGAGCAGTACTTC. Encoded protein: CASSSIQGSYEQYF.

The genes are TRBV7-2 and TRBJ1-4, with D perhaps TRBD1 (6 bases). V was clipped by 3 bases and J by 7 bases, with 12 bases between them. The CDR3 covers 14 residues. Germline CDR1 SGHTA, CDR2 FQGNSA. The CDR3 DNA sequence: TGTGCCAGCAGCTTCATACAGGGTACTGAAAAACTGTTTTTT. Protein: CASSFIQGTEKLFF.

The rearrangement uses TRBV11-2 and TRBJ2-3; TRBD2 matches at 12 bases. J lost 8 bases, V lost 1 base, and 4 bases had no gene match. The CDR3 runs 15 residues. Per germline, CDR1 SGHAT and CDR2 FQNNGV. CDR3 residues: CASSLASGGAGTQYF. The CDR3 nucleotides are TGTGCCAGCAGCTTAGCTAGCGGGGGGGCAGGTACGCAGTATTTT. Full variable domain (remainder filled in from reference TRBV11-2 and TRBJ2-3): EAGVAQSPRYKIIEKRQSVAFWCNPISGHATLYWYQQILGQGPKLLIQFQNNGVVDDSQLPKDRFSAERLKGVDSTLKIQPAKLEDSAVYLCASSLASGGAGTQYFGPGTRLTVL.

There are a few counts of this clone. The chain has TRBV7-9 and TRBJ2-7; the D gene is possibly TRBD2 (5 bases). Trimming pared 0 bases from V and 6 bases from J, leaving 21 bases between. Germline CDR1 reads SEHNR; CDR2 reads FQNEAQ (reference sequence). The CDR3 totals 17 residues. This chain's CDR3 is CASSLAGVAAALGEQYF. The CDR3 DNA reads as TGTGCCAGCAGCTTAGCGGGAGTGGCAGCGGCTTTGGGCGAGCAGTACTTC.